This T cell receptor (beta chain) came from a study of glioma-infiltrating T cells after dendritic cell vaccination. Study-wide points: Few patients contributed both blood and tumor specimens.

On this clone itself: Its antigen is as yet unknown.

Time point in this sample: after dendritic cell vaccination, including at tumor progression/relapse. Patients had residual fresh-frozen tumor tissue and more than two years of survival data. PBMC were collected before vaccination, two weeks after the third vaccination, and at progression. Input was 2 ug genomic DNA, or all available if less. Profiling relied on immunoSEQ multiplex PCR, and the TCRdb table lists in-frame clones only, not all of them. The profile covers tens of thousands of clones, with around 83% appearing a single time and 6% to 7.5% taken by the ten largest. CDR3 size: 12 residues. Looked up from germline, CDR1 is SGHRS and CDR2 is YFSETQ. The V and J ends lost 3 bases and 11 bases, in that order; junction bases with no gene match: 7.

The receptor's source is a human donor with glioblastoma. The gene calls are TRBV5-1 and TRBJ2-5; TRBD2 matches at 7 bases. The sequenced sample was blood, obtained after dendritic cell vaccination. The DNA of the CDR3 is TGCGCCAGCAGCTGGGAGGGCGGTGAGCAGTACTTC. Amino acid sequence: CASSWEGGEQYF.